Presented here are 32 T cell receptor beta chains from one specimen sequenced in a study of T cell repertoires in ileal Crohn's disease. Profiling relied on immunoSEQ multiplex PCR, and the TCRdb table lists in-frame clones only, not all of them. The table shows 16,000 or so clones, with 80% to 90% occurring only once. What was sequenced was ileal tissue. Receptors originate from an adult with Crohn's disease.

As regards this clone: Within the sample, other DNA sequences also encode this same CDR3. The chain has TRBV28 and TRBJ1-4; no reliable D call. The germline V gene has CDR1 MDHEN and CDR2 SYDVKM. The CDR3 contains 11 residues. Trimming left V 2 bases short and J 7 bases short, with 2 bases between. CDR3 DNA: TGTGCCAGCAGTTTACGTGAAAAACTGTTTTTT. Protein: CASSLREKLFF.

The V gene is TRBV5-4, the J gene TRBJ2-1, with 8 bases matching TRBD1. The junction had 12 bases not matched to a gene; V was cut back by 4 bases and J by 9 bases. CDR1 SGHNT and CDR2 YYREEE come from the germline V gene (reference sequence). The CDR3 runs to 15 residues. CDR3 in amino acids: CASSIQQTGVAEQFF. CDR3 nucleotide sequence: TGTGCCAGCAGCATTCAACAGACAGGGGTGGCTGAGCAGTTCTTC.

The chain carries TRBV5-6 and TRBJ1-2, with 8 bases fitting TRBD1. The V segment lost 6 bases and the J segment 7 bases; nucleotides outside the gene matches: 8. Germline CDR1 is SGHDT and CDR2 is YYEEEE. There are 13 residues in the CDR3. The CDR3 here is CASIPQGAFGYTF. CDR3 in DNA: TGTGCCAGCATCCCCCAGGGGGCTTTTGGCTACACCTTC.

This sequence joins TRBV28 and TRBJ1-1; 8 bases map to TRBD1. The CDR3 has 14 amino acids. The V gene's germline CDR1 is MDHEN and CDR2 SYDVKM. J lost 3 bases, V lost 5 bases, and 5 bases had no gene match. CDR3 sequence reads: CASSPGQGDTEAFF. CDR3 coding DNA: TGTGCCAGCAGTCCTGGACAGGGAGACACTGAAGCTTTCTTT. Together with reference TRBV28 and TRBJ1-1, the CDR3 gives the full variable domain: DVKVTQSSRYLVKRTGEKVFLECVQDMDHENMFWYRQDPGLGLRLIYFSYDVKMKEKGDIPEGYSVSREKKERFSLILESASTNQTSMYLCASSPGQGDTEAFFGQGTRLTVV.

This chain connects TRBV6-1 to TRBJ2-7; 12 nucleotides match TRBD2. V gave up 4 bases and J gave up 4 bases; unmatched junction bases: 2. The CDR3 covers 14 residues. CDR1 and CDR2 from the germline V gene are MNHNS and SASEGT. DNA of the CDR3: TGTGCCAGCAGTGGACTAGCGGGGGCTTACGAGCAGTACTTC. Amino acids: CASSGLAGAYEQYF.

The chain has TRBV27 and TRBJ2-3, with 12 bases that match TRBD2. The CDR3 contains 16 residues. CDR1 is MNHEY, CDR2 SMNVEV, per germline (reference sequence). Trimming removed 5 bases from V and 4 bases from J; junction bases left unmatched: 7. The CDR3 here is CASSPMTSGRADTQYF. The CDR3 DNA follows: TGTGCCAGCAGTCCCATGACTAGCGGGAGAGCAGATACGCAGTATTTT.

This clone has only one observation. The chain carries TRBV28 and TRBJ2-7, with D perhaps matching TRBD1 (6 bases). This CDR3 contains 14 residues. The germline V gene encodes CDR1 MDHEN and CDR2 SYDVKM. The V gene lost 3 bases and the J gene lost 3 bases, with 12 bases spanning the gap. CDR3 bases: TGTGCCAGCAGTTTTACCGGGACACGCTACGAGCAGTACTTC. Translating it yields CASSFTGTRYEQYF.

This chain joins TRBV18 and TRBJ1-1; TRBD1 matches 8 bases. V trimming: 0 bases; J trimming: 3 bases; junction bases outside the gene matches: 6. CDR1 KGHSH and CDR2 LQKENI come from the germline V gene. CDR3 length: 16 residues. CDR3 sequence (DNA): TGTGCCAGCTCACCACCCCAGGGGGCGGGATACACTGAAGCTTTCTTT. It codes for CASSPPQGAGYTEAFF.

V usage is TRBV30 and J usage is TRBJ2-7; no firm D call. This CDR3 contains 14 residues. Germline CDR1 GTSNPN, CDR2 SVGIG (reference sequence). V was trimmed by 3 bases and J by 7 bases, leaving 19 bases between them. The CDR3 DNA is TGTGCCTGGAGCCCCCCTGTTAGTCCCACGGAGCAGTACTTC. The encoded protein is CAWSPPVSPTEQYF.

The chain is built from TRBV10-2 and TRBJ1-3; D ambiguous. Trimming cost V 5 bases and J 9 bases, with 17 bases left between them. CDR3 length: 14 residues. In germline, CDR1 is WSHSY, CDR2 SAAADI. The CDR3 spells CASSPVVTSGTIYF. CDR3 nucleotides: TGCGCCAGCAGTCCCGTGGTTACCTCAGGCACCATATATTTT.

The chain joins TRBV18 to TRBJ1-4; the match to TRBD1 covers 8 bases. Trimming cost V 6 bases and J 8 bases; bases outside gene matches: 11. The length of the CDR3 is 15 residues. In germline, CDR1 is KGHSH, CDR2 LQKENI. CDR3 nucleotide sequence: TGTGCCAGCTCTCCCCTGGGGACAGGCTCCGAAAAACTGTTTTTT. Its protein is CASSPLGTGSEKLFF.

This clone appeared once. V gene TRBV21-1 combines with J gene TRBJ2-2; no DNA check was done on the table's D call, TRBD1. TRBV21-1 is reported as a pseudogene. This CDR3 has 18 amino acids. CDR3: CASSNIIRDRHITGELFF. CDR3 nucleotides: TGTGCCAGCAGCAATATAATCCGGGACAGACACATCACCGGGGAGCTGTTTTTT.

This chain connects TRBV7-2 to TRBJ2-5; no clear D. This CDR3 is built from 10 residues. Trimming took off 4 bases at V and 9 bases at J, with 6 bases between the two ends. The germline V gene has CDR1 SGHTA and CDR2 FQGNSA. In DNA form, the CDR3 reads TGTGCCAGCAGCTGGGCTCCCCAGTACTTC. Amino acid sequence: CASSWAPQYF.

The rearrangement joins TRBV2 to TRBJ2-5; 8 bases agree with TRBD2. CDR1 is SNHLY, CDR2 FYNNEI, per germline. V was pared by 9 bases and J by 5 bases, with 11 bases of the junction left unmatched. The CDR3 is 14 amino acids. CDR3 sequence (DNA): TGTGCCAGTTCCGCTGGGACTAGAAGGGAGACCCAGTACTTC. Its translation: CASSAGTRRETQYF.

The chain employs TRBV7-3 and TRBJ2-1; 10 positions agree with TRBD2. The V gene end was trimmed by 3 bases and the J gene end by 9 bases; junction bases not matched to a gene: 5. Germline V gene sequence: CDR1 SGHTA, CDR2 FQGTGA. The CDR3 consists of 14 residues. The CDR3 reads CASSFASGSAEQFF. The CDR3 nucleotides are TGTGCCAGCAGCTTTGCTAGCGGGAGTGCTGAGCAGTTCTTC.

V is TRBV5-1 and J is TRBJ2-7; no clear D gene. The germline CDR1 and CDR2 sequences are SGHRS and YFSETQ. The V and J ends lost 0 bases and 4 bases respectively, with 11 bases between them. The CDR3 covers 14 residues. CDR3 DNA sequence: TGCGCCAGCAGCTTGGGAGGAGTTCGGTACGAGCAGTACTTC. It yields the protein CASSLGGVRYEQYF.

The chain joins TRBV19 to TRBJ1-5, with a weak D call TRBD1 (6 bases). CDR3 size: 15 residues. The V gene's germline CDR1 is LNHDA and CDR2 SQIVND (reference sequence). Trimming removed 7 bases from V and 1 base from J, with 14 bases in between. CDR3 nucleotides: TGTGCCAGTACCATGCAGGGGATCAGCAATCAGCCCCAGCATTTT. This gives the protein CASTMQGISNQPQHF.

This chain joins TRBV5-1 and TRBJ2-1; 7 bases align to TRBD2. The V segment lost 3 bases and the J segment 8 bases; nucleotides outside the gene matches: 17. The CDR3 length is 17 residues. Germline loops: CDR1 SGHRS, CDR2 YFSETQ. The CDR3 DNA sequence: TGCGCCAGCAGCTACTTAGGCGGGGGACTGGTCATATATGAGCAGTTCTTC. Its protein product is CASSYLGGGLVIYEQFF.

The gene calls are TRBV28 and TRBJ2-6; perhaps TRBD2 as D (6 bases). Germline lookup yields CDR1 MDHEN and CDR2 SYDVKM. The CDR3 is made up of 14 amino acids. V was shortened by 11 bases and J by 0 bases, with 11 bases between the two germline ends. DNA of the CDR3: TGTGCCGGAGGGCGACGCTCTGGGGCCAACGTCCTGACTTTC. Amino acids: CAGGRRSGANVLTF.

Of note for this clone: A junction end diverges from the germline sequence, so it may reflect a read error. The chain joins TRBV7-8 to TRBJ2-5; TRBD2 is a possible D gene (6 bases). Germline CDR1 and CDR2: SGHVS and FQNEAQ. This CDR3 has 16 amino acids. The CDR3 bases are TGTGCTAGCAGCTCTAAACCCAGCGGGTATGGAGAGACCCAGTACTTC. This translates into CASSSKPSGYGETQYF.

The chain combines TRBV29-1 with TRBJ2-5, with TRBD1 as a possible D gene (6 bases). Germline CDR1 SQVTM, CDR2 ANQGSEA. Between the trimmed V and J ends, which lost 2 bases and 8 bases, there was a span of 24 bases. This CDR3 is built from 16 residues. The CDR3 sequence: CSVESWFGTTPETQYF. Written as DNA, the CDR3 is TGCAGCGTTGAATCGTGGTTCGGGACAACGCCTGAAACCCAGTACTTC.

The J gene is TRBJ2-7, the V gene TRBV9, with D perhaps matching TRBD2 (6 bases). Trimming stripped 0 bases from V and 5 bases from J, with 18 bases between. From germline, CDR1 is SGDLS and CDR2 YYNGEE. The CDR3 spans 16 residues. The CDR3 sequence is CASSVGGLQTGDEQYF. The CDR3 DNA is TGTGCCAGCAGCGTAGGGGGACTCCAAACGGGGGACGAGCAGTACTTC.

The rearrangement links TRBV28 to TRBJ2-5; TRBD1 matches 8 bases. Germline CDR1 MDHEN, CDR2 SYDVKM. The CDR3 length is 13 residues. V shed 8 bases, J shed 0 bases, and the junction held 2 bases outside the gene matches. As DNA, the CDR3 is TGTGCCAGCCGGACAGGGCACCAAGAGACCCAGTACTTC. Protein: CASRTGHQETQYF.

Here the CDR3 reads CASSGLAGVTDTQYF. The CDR3 coding sequence is TGTGCCAGTAGTGGACTAGCGGGAGTCACAGATACGCAGTATTTT. The rearrangement links TRBV19 to TRBJ2-3, with 13 bases that match TRBD2. Trimming removed 5 bases from V and 2 bases from J; junction bases left unmatched: 1. Germline loops: CDR1 LNHDA, CDR2 SQIVND (reference sequence). CDR3 length: 15 amino acids.

This chain uses TRBV6-1 with TRBJ2-3; tentative D call: TRBD1 (5 bases). Trimming left V 7 bases short and J 2 bases short, with 13 bases between. Germline V gene data show CDR1 as MNHNS and CDR2 as SASEGT. This CDR3 contains 14 residues. The CDR3 protein is CASIVGAFTDTQYF. CDR3 nucleotide sequence: TGTGCCAGCATCGTAGGGGCATTCACAGATACGCAGTATTTT.

The rearrangement joins TRBV4-1 to TRBJ2-7; 14 bases are a match to TRBD2. The CDR3 is 15 residues long. In germline, CDR1 is MGHRA, CDR2 YSYEKL. V shed 2 bases and J 6 bases; nucleotides not matched to a gene: 3. The CDR3 is CASSQLGLAGGEQYF. The CDR3 nucleotides read TGCGCCAGCAGCCAATTAGGACTAGCGGGAGGCGAGCAGTACTTC.

This chain uses TRBV2 with TRBJ1-4; D gene unclear. The CDR3 is made up of 15 amino acids. The V gene's germline CDR1 is SNHLY and CDR2 FYNNEI. Between the trimmed V and J ends, which lost 8 bases and 5 bases, there was a span of 18 bases. CDR3 sequence reads: CASHARGEKNEKLFF. The CDR3 DNA reads as TGTGCCAGCCACGCCCGCGGGGAGAAGAATGAAAAACTGTTTTTT. Full variable domain (rest looked up from reference TRBV2 and TRBJ1-4): EPEVTQTPSHQVTQMGQEVILRCVPISNHLYFYWYRQILGQKVEFLVSFYNNEISEKSEIFDDQFSVERPDGSNFTLKIRSTKLEDSAMYFCASHARGEKNEKLFFGSGTQLSVL.

Here the CDR3 DNA reads TGTGCCAGCAGTGAAGGGACTTTACTAGCCTACGAGCAGTACTTC. It is translated as CASSEGTLLAYEQYF. The chain uses TRBV2 and TRBJ2-5; weak D call: TRBD2 (5 bases). TRBJ2-7 explains the end of the DNA better; the J call may be wrong. The germline V gene has CDR1 SNHLY and CDR2 FYNNEI. CDR3 length equals 15 residues.

V gene TRBV7-2 combines with J gene TRBJ2-7, with 11 bases identical to TRBD2. The germline gives CDR1 SGHTA, CDR2 FQGNSA. The CDR3 has 15 residues. The V and J ends lost 1 base and 3 bases, in that order; junction bases with no gene match: 2. This CDR3 reads CASSLETSGNYEQYF. The CDR3 DNA reads as TGTGCCAGCAGCTTAGAGACTAGCGGGAACTACGAGCAGTACTTC.

The chain combines TRBV9 with TRBJ2-1, with a possible D match to TRBD2 (6 bases). This CDR3 comprises 13 residues. V lost 4 bases to trimming and J lost 5 bases, with 10 bases between them. Germline V lookup: CDR1 SGDLS, CDR2 YYNGEE. The DNA for the CDR3 is TGTGCCAGCAGCCTCGGAGGGGACAATGAGCAGTTCTTC. Protein sequence: CASSLGGDNEQFF.

CDR3: CASGVGTSGQETQYF. As DNA, the CDR3 is TGCGCCAGCGGGGTCGGGACTAGCGGACAAGAGACCCAGTACTTC. V and J are TRBV5-1 and TRBJ2-5, with 11 positions matching TRBD2. CDR1 SGHRS and CDR2 YFSETQ come from the germline V gene. V was clipped by 7 bases and J by 2 bases; unmatched bases: 7. The CDR3 totals 15 residues.

The chain couples TRBV5-4 to TRBJ2-3, with 13 bases identical to TRBD2. The CDR3 consists of 16 residues. V was pared by 4 bases and J by 6 bases, with 8 bases of the junction left unmatched. Germline V gives CDR1 SGHNT, CDR2 YYREEE (reference sequence). The CDR3 protein is CASSPVLAGGEDTQYF. In nucleotides, the CDR3 is TGTGCCAGCAGCCCAGTACTAGCGGGAGGGGAGGATACGCAGTATTTT.